This entry lists 6 T cell receptor beta chains sequenced from one sample in a study of HIV-infected patients and healthy controls. TCRdb passed the 5' RACE reads through MiXCR, listing each CDR3 protein once. The sample carries 70,000 or so distinct CDR3 sequences, approximately 15% recorded once. The sample taken for sequencing was CD4+ T cells from blood. These receptors all come from a human donor in good health.

This clonotype was counted ten times or more. The V and J genes are TRBV13 and TRBJ2-3; D is perhaps TRBD2 (5 bases). The V gene lost 5 bases and the J gene lost 3 bases, with 15 bases spanning the gap. CDR3 length: 15 amino acids. The germline V gene encodes CDR1 PRHDT and CDR2 FYEKMQ (reference sequence). In DNA, the CDR3 is TGTGCCAGCAGCCGGTGGGAGCGACGGACAGATACGCAGTATTTT. Protein product: CASSRWERRTDTQYF.

This chain links TRBV20-1 with TRBJ2-1, with D tentatively TRBD1 or TRBD2 (5 bases each). Germline V CDR1 and CDR2: DFQATT, SNEGSKA (reference sequence). Trimming shortened V by 6 bases and J by 0 bases, and 15 bases separated the two germline ends. CDR3 length: 15 amino acids. In DNA, the CDR3 is TGCAGTGCGTCTAGGGCAGGGAGCTCCTACAATGAGCAGTTCTTC. It encodes CSASRAGSSYNEQFF.

V and J are TRBV6-4 and TRBJ2-1; no clear D gene. Germline V gene lookup returns CDR1 MRHNA and CDR2 SNTAGT. This CDR3 has 14 amino acids. Trimming stripped 3 bases from V and 5 bases from J, with 11 bases between. In nucleotides, the CDR3 is TGTGCCAGCAGTGAGTCGGGCGCCAACAATGAGCAGTTCTTC. Translating gives CASSESGANNEQFF.

This clonotype was seen only a few times. Possible read error: a much larger clone is one base away. The chain joins TRBV20-1 to TRBJ1-2; the D is unclear. Germline CDR1 is DFQATT and CDR2 is SNEGSKA (reference sequence). The CDR3 is made up of 15 amino acids. V lost 6 bases to trimming and J lost 3 bases, with 20 bases between them. The CDR3 region is CSAPKGLGSHYGYTF. Written as DNA, the CDR3 is TGCAGTGCCCCTAAAGGATTGGGCAGCCACTATGGCTACACCTTC.

This chain links TRBV12-3 or TRBV12-4 with TRBJ1-5; D gene ambiguous. V was pared by 5 bases and J by 4 bases, with 12 bases between. This CDR3 is built from 14 residues. CDR3 in amino acids: CASSNTGSNQPQHF. The DNA of the CDR3 is TGTGCCAGCAGTAACACGGGGAGTAATCAGCCCCAGCATTTT.

The chain carries TRBV18 and TRBJ2-2; unclear D gene. The V end was cut by 1 base, the J end by 7 bases, with 7 bases between. Germline V gives CDR1 KGHSH, CDR2 LQKENI. The CDR3 has 13 residues. The CDR3 spells CASSPLENGELFF. CDR3 coding DNA: TGTGCCAGCTCACCACTGGAGAACGGGGAGCTGTTTTTT.